A selection of T cell receptor beta chains follows, all from one sample in a study of T cell responses to AZD1222 COVID-19 vaccine. Clones were sequenced by immunoSEQ multiplex PCR, and TCRdb holds only the in-frame ones, with some missing. The sample holds about 100,000 clones, nearly 95% seen once. The sequences come from peripheral blood, collected on day 0 of AZD1222 vaccination. The receptors originated from an adult in good health. Each CDR3 is given with its conserved first and last residue. The D gene is left open where the match is weak. Some rows have no size entry. The others give once, few or many, or a class for an expanded clone.

clone_size j_call d_call v_call cdr3_aa cdr3_nt
NA TRBJ2-2 NA TRBV2 CATAWTGTTNTGELFF TGTGCCACCGCCTGGACCGGGACAACGAACACCGGGGAGCTGTTTTTT
NA TRBJ2-7 NA TRBV6-1 CASSEVNGLSYEQYF TGTGCCAGCAGTGAAGTTAATGGACTCTCCTACGAGCAGTACTTC
once TRBJ1-1 NA TRBV19 CASSSKGDTEAFF TGTGCCAGTAGTTCGAAGGGGGACACTGAAGCTTTCTTT
NA TRBJ2-7 NA TRBV9 CASSVDPSARLRVYEQYF TGTGCCAGCAGCGTAGATCCTAGCGCCCGGCTTAGGGTCTACGAGCAGTACTTC
NA TRBJ1-2 NA TRBV5-1 CASSLMAGSGYGYTF TGCGCCAGCAGCTTGATGGCAGGGTCAGGCTATGGCTACACCTTC
once TRBJ2-7 NA TRBV18 CASSPLGQEQYF TGTGCCAGCTCACCCCTCGGACAGGAGCAGTACTTC
NA TRBJ2-1 NA TRBV2 CASSFRRDYNEQFF TGTGCCAGCAGTTTCCGCCGGGATTACAATGAGCAGTTCTTC
NA TRBJ1-2 NA TRBV29-1 CSVEDARGYGYTF TGCAGCGTTGAAGATGCCAGGGGCTATGGCTACACCTTC
NA TRBJ1-2 NA TRBV7-6 CASSLTTNYGYTF TGTGCCAGCAGCTTAACGACTAACTATGGCTACACCTTC
once TRBJ2-1 NA TRBV3-1/TRBV3-2 CASSHTLRGYNEQFF TGTGCCAGCAGCCATACCCTTCGGGGCTACAATGAGCAGTTCTTC
NA TRBJ1-5 NA TRBV9 CASSVVPLGRDGASNQPQHF TGTGCCAGCAGCGTAGTCCCCCTGGGCAGGGACGGGGCAAGCAATCAGCCCCAGCATTTT
NA TRBJ1-2 NA TRBV6-5 CASSYSGAANYGYTF TGTGCCAGCAGTTACTCAGGGGCGGCTAACTATGGCTACACCTTC
once TRBJ1-1 TRBD1 TRBV28 CASGTGEISEAFF TGTGCCAGCGGAACAGGGGAGATATCTGAAGCTTTCTTT
once TRBJ2-1 NA TRBV3-1/TRBV3-2 CASSHRDNYNEQFF TGTGCCAGCAGCCACCGGGACAACTACAATGAGCAGTTCTTC
NA TRBJ1-1 NA TRBV9 CASSVDSGLQNTEAFF TGTGCCAGCAGCGTAGATAGTGGACTTCAGAACACTGAAGCTTTCTTT
NA TRBJ1-5 NA TRBV10-2 CASSESHQPQHF TGCGCCAGCAGTGAGTCGCATCAGCCCCAGCATTTT
NA TRBJ2-2 TRBD2 TRBV30 CAWSASGLAGGPNTGELFF TGTGCCTGGAGTGCATCGGGACTAGCGGGAGGGCCGAACACCGGGGAGCTGTTTTTT
NA TRBJ1-2 NA TRBV7-2 CASSFGVNGYTF TGTGCCAGCAGCTTCGGGGTAAACGGCTACACCTTC
once TRBJ2-1 NA TRBV21-1 CASSTRRQNSGGFGNEQFF TGTGCCAGCAGTACGCGTCGACAAAATAGCGGGGGGTTCGGCAATGAGCAGTTCTTC
NA TRBJ2-7 NA TRBV30 CAWNYLGVEQYF TGTGCCTGGAATTACTTGGGGGTCGAGCAGTACTTC
once TRBJ2-1 TRBD1 TRBV10-2 CASSGGLTGPYNEQFF TGCGCCAGCAGTGGAGGCCTGACAGGGCCCTACAATGAGCAGTTCTTC
NA TRBJ2-7 TRBD1 TRBV6-1 CASSEASGTDIYEQYF TGTGCCAGCAGTGAAGCCTCCGGGACAGACATCTACGAGCAGTACTTC
NA TRBJ1-3 NA TRBV5-1 CASSLGTESSGNTIYF TGCGCCAGCAGCTTGGGGACGGAGAGCTCTGGAAACACCATATATTTT
NA TRBJ1-1 TRBD1 TRBV7-9 CASSYLSGPGQEAFF TGTGCCAGCAGCTACCTTAGCGGACCGGGACAGGAAGCTTTCTTT
once TRBJ1-6 TRBD1 TRBV2 CASRDRGNSPLHF TGTGCCAGCCGGGACAGGGGAAATTCACCCCTCCACTTT
once TRBJ1-5 NA TRBV9 CASSVGGSNQPQHF TGTGCCAGCAGCGTAGGGGGAAGCAATCAGCCCCAGCATTTT
NA TRBJ2-5 TRBD2 TRBV7-3 CASSLSGRVEETQYF TGTGCCAGCAGCTTAAGCGGGAGAGTAGAGGAGACCCAGTACTTC
NA TRBJ2-1 TRBD2 TRBV19 CASEYSAGGPGEQFF TGTGCCAGTGAATACTCAGCGGGAGGGCCCGGTGAGCAGTTCTTC